The next 23 T cell receptor beta chains were all read from a single sample in a study of cytomegalovirus exposure and HLA in healthy donors. PCR was performed using 60 Vbeta and 13 Jbeta primers. The method was immunoSEQ multiplex PCR; TCRdb's version includes in-frame clones alone and lacks a portion of them. The sample lists 120,000 to 150,000 clones, around 65% occurring once. Sequencing was carried out using PBMCs. These receptors all stem from a male donor in good health and CMV-seronegative.

The CDR3, as DNA: TGTGCCAGCTCACCGTTCGGGACAGGGGAAACCGGGGAGCTGTTTTTT. As protein: CASSPFGTGETGELFF. The gene calls are TRBV18 and TRBJ2-2; 10 positions agree with TRBD1. Per the germline V gene, CDR1 is KGHSH and CDR2 is LQKENI. The ends lost 3 bases at V and 5 bases at J; junction bases unmatched: 6. The CDR3 loop spans 16 amino acids.

This clone was seen a single time. The J gene is TRBJ1-1, the V gene TRBV10-2; no clear D gene. The CDR3 has 14 amino acids. CDR1 and CDR2 (germline): WSHSY, SAAADI. V was trimmed by 2 bases and J by 0 bases, leaving 7 bases between them. CDR3 in DNA: TGCGCCAGCAGTGAGACAGAGTTGAACACTGAAGCTTTCTTT. The encoded protein is CASSETELNTEAFF.

This rearrangement joins TRBV5-4 to TRBJ2-5; 10 bases fit TRBD2. V was clipped by 4 bases and J by 2 bases; unmatched bases: 5. In germline, CDR1 is SGHNT, CDR2 YYREEE (reference sequence). This CDR3 comprises 15 residues. CDR3 nucleotide sequence: TGTGCCAGCAGCCCTAGCGGGGGCCGTCAAGAGACCCAGTACTTC. This translates into CASSPSGGRQETQYF.

The chain couples TRBV28 to TRBJ2-3, with 8 bases that match TRBD2. The CDR3 contains 15 residues. Germline values: CDR1 MDHEN, CDR2 SYDVKM. V gave up 3 bases and J gave up 4 bases; unmatched junction bases: 6. The CDR3 DNA is TGTGCCAGCAGTTTGATCCGGGGGGGATCAGATACGCAGTATTTT. Translated, it gives CASSLIRGGSDTQYF.

This clone was counted between two and nine times. The rearrangement links TRBV7-9 to TRBJ1-1; D not certain. Germline CDR1 and CDR2: SEHNR and FQNEAQ (reference sequence). The V end was cut by 1 base, the J end by 8 bases, with 8 bases between. This CDR3 contains 12 residues. Written as DNA, the CDR3 is TGTGCCAGCAGCTTAGTGAACAGAGAAGCTTTCTTT. Its translation is CASSLVNREAFF.

The table lists this clone with a count of one. The chain employs TRBV7-3 and TRBJ2-2; the D gene is possibly TRBD1 (5 bases). The CDR3 contains 13 residues. CDR1 is SGHTA and CDR2 is FQGTGA in the germline V gene. V lost 5 bases to trimming and J lost 4 bases, with 8 bases between them. The CDR3 reads CASSARVTGELFF. The CDR3, as DNA: TGTGCCAGCAGCGCCAGGGTCACCGGGGAGCTGTTTTTT.

This chain uses TRBV11-1 with TRBJ2-7, with 8 positions matching TRBD1. The V and J ends lost 4 bases and 3 bases, in that order; junction bases with no gene match: 11. CDR3 size: 16 residues. CDR1 and CDR2 (germline): SGHAT, FQDESV (reference sequence). The CDR3 nucleotides are TGTGCCAGCAGCTCCCCAGGGCAGGGGGCCGACTACGAGCAGTACTTC. Translating gives CASSSPGQGADYEQYF.

The chain carries TRBV15 and TRBJ1-3, with D unresolved. Between the trimmed V and J ends, which lost 2 bases and 4 bases, there was a span of 3 bases. CDR1 is LNHNV, CDR2 YYDKDF, per germline (reference sequence). The CDR3 covers 12 residues. The CDR3: CATSRSGNTIYF. CDR3 nucleotide sequence: TGTGCCACCAGCAGAAGCGGAAACACCATATATTTT.

The rearrangement uses TRBV9 and TRBJ2-2, with no clear D. The CDR3 totals 15 residues. Germline CDR1 is SGDLS and CDR2 is YYNGEE. V was clipped by 4 bases and J by 2 bases, with 12 bases between them. The CDR3: CASSLWAGNTGELFF. In DNA, the CDR3 is TGTGCCAGCAGCTTATGGGCCGGAAACACCGGGGAGCTGTTTTTT. Together with reference TRBV9 and TRBJ2-2, the CDR3 gives the full variable domain: DSGVTQTPKHLITATGQRVTLRCSPRSGDLSVYWYQQSLDQGLQFLIQYYNGEERAKGNILERFSAQQFPDLHSELNLSSLELGDSALYFCASSLWAGNTGELFFGEGSRLTVL.

The chain combines TRBV2 with TRBJ2-1, with 10 bases matching TRBD2. V was pared by 8 bases and J by 3 bases, with 4 bases of the junction left unmatched. The CDR3 totals 14 residues. The germline V gene has CDR1 SNHLY and CDR2 FYNNEI. CDR3 coding DNA: TGTGCCAGCGGGGGGACTAGCGTCTACAATGAGCAGTTCTTC. Its translation: CASGGTSVYNEQFF.

The V call is TRBV28, the J call TRBJ2-3; TRBD2 might be the D (5 bases). The ends were cut back, 7 bases at V and 6 bases at J, with 20 bases in the middle. The CDR3 totals 15 residues. Germline CDR1 and CDR2: MDHEN and SYDVKM. The DNA of the CDR3 is TGTGCCAGCATCGAAAGGCCGATTAGCGCGGATACGCAGTATTTT. Translation gives CASIERPISADTQYF.

Only a few counts were recorded for this clone. This chain uses TRBV7-2 with TRBJ2-3; 7 nucleotides line up with TRBD2. The ends lost 0 bases at V and 6 bases at J; junction bases unmatched: 3. The CDR3 runs 14 residues. Germline lookup yields CDR1 SGHTA and CDR2 FQGNSA. In nucleotides, the CDR3 is TGTGCCAGCAGCTTAGCCGGGGGGTCGGATACGCAGTATTTT. It specifies CASSLAGGSDTQYF.

The V gene is TRBV9, the J gene TRBJ2-5, with D maybe TRBD2 (5 bases). With the DNA end fitting TRBJ2-7 better, the J assignment may be wrong. CDR3 length: 15 residues. Germline CDR1 and CDR2: SGDLS and YYNGEE. The CDR3 loop reads CASSVGGLIGYEQYF. The CDR3 nucleotides read TGTGCCAGCAGCGTAGGAGGGCTCATAGGGTACGAGCAGTACTTC.

The chain links TRBV6-1 to TRBJ2-5; TRBD1 matches 8 bases. The end of the DNA is better explained by TRBJ2-7, so the J call may be wrong. Germline CDR1 reads MNHNS; CDR2 reads SASEGT. The CDR3 runs 17 residues. The CDR3 spells CASSVLIRDRHSYEQYF. The CDR3 DNA follows: TGTGCCAGCAGTGTCCTTATCCGGGACAGGCATTCCTACGAGCAGTACTTC.

This clone was observed once. J is TRBJ2-7 and V is TRBV5-8; 8 bases are a match to TRBD2. This CDR3 region has 15 residues. Germline trimming cut 1 base from V and 1 base from J; bases unmatched to any gene: 4. CDR1 is SGHTS and CDR2 is YDEGEE in the germline V gene. CDR3 in amino acids: CASSLFRGGSYEQYF. Written as DNA, the CDR3 is TGTGCCAGCAGCTTGTTCCGCGGGGGGTCCTACGAGCAGTACTTC.

J is TRBJ2-5 and V is TRBV29-1; TRBD1 agrees at 10 bases. The CDR3 spans 15 residues. V shed 6 bases and J 4 bases; nucleotides not matched to a gene: 11. From germline, CDR1 is SQVTM and CDR2 ANQGSEA. The CDR3 loop is CSVATGGAVGETQYF. The DNA of the CDR3 is TGCAGCGTGGCGACAGGGGGCGCGGTCGGAGAGACCCAGTACTTC.

This clone was seen a handful of times. This sequence joins TRBV7-3 and TRBJ1-2; 12 bases are shared with TRBD1. V was pared by 5 bases and J by 2 bases, with 6 bases of the junction left unmatched. The CDR3 runs to 16 residues. The germline CDR1 and CDR2 sequences are SGHTA and FQGTGA. CDR3 bases: TGTGCCAGCAGCCAGGGGGACAGGGGGCAGAACTATGGCTACACCTTC. Amino acid sequence: CASSQGDRGQNYGYTF.

The chain is built from TRBV11-1 and TRBJ1-1, with D uncertain. V lost 5 bases and J 0 bases, leaving 10 bases between the germline ends. The CDR3 has 14 amino acids. Per germline, CDR1 SGHAT and CDR2 FQDESV (reference sequence). The CDR3 sequence is CASSHPGMNTEAFF. The CDR3 bases are TGTGCCAGCAGCCACCCGGGGATGAACACTGAAGCTTTCTTT.

J is TRBJ1-4 and V is TRBV19; no definite D call. The V gene lost 4 bases and the J gene lost 0 bases, with 15 bases spanning the gap. The germline CDR1 and CDR2 sequences are LNHDA and SQIVND (reference sequence). CDR3 length: 17 residues. CDR3 nucleotide sequence: TGTGCCAGTAGTACCCCCCTCCGACTCTCAACTAATGAAAAACTGTTTTTT. Protein sequence: CASSTPLRLSTNEKLFF.

The chain recombines TRBV27 with TRBJ1-6; D remains ambiguous. Trimming removed 6 bases from V and 0 bases from J, with 9 bases in between. There are 15 residues in the CDR3. In germline, CDR1 is MNHEY, CDR2 SMNVEV (reference sequence). In DNA, the CDR3 is TGTGCCAGCAGCTCACAGTTCTCCTATAATTCACCCCTCCACTTT. This translates into CASSSQFSYNSPLHF.

The V and J genes are TRBV2 and TRBJ2-7; 8 nucleotides agree with TRBD2. With V trimmed by 5 bases and J by 5 bases, 8 bases remained unmatched. Germline assignment: CDR1 SNHLY and CDR2 FYNNEI. The CDR3 totals 14 residues. The CDR3 DNA reads TGTGCCAGCAGTCCGCGGACTAGCTTGGACGAGCAGTACTTC. It codes for CASSPRTSLDEQYF.

Only a few counts were recorded for this clone. The rearrangement uses TRBV2 and TRBJ1-2; a weak D match, TRBD1 (5 bases). The V and J ends lost 2 bases and 2 bases respectively, with 18 bases between them. This CDR3 is 17 amino acids long. Germline-derived CDR1 and CDR2 are SNHLY and FYNNEI. CDR3 sequence: CASSERSGGSSNYGYTF. CDR3 coding DNA: TGTGCCAGCAGTGAAAGGTCGGGGGGGTCCAGCAACTATGGCTACACCTTC.

This clone was detected only a few times. The chain joins TRBV6-1 to TRBJ1-1, with D tentatively TRBD1 (6 bases). The V end lost 3 bases, the J end lost 7 bases, and 12 bases lay between the germline ends. This CDR3 comprises 13 residues. Germline V gene lookup returns CDR1 MNHNS and CDR2 SASEGT. The CDR3, as DNA: TGTGCCAGCAGTGATGGGGGGGCCGGTGAAGCTTTCTTT. It specifies CASSDGGAGEAFF.